This is a list of T cell receptor beta chains from one sample in a study of blood T cell repertoires in COVID-19. Produced via immunoSEQ multiplex PCR; TCRdb's table is partial and in-frame only. The table includes around 250,000 clones, 90% detected once. Sequenced input: peripheral blood. Receptors were obtained from an older woman with COVID-19, enrolled during active disease. Each CDR3 is given with its conserved first and last residue. A D gene is named only where the DNA matches it firmly. Only part of the rows carry a size: once, few, many, or a class if the clone is expanded.

size | J | D | V | CDR3 | DNA
. | TRBJ1-1 | . | TRBV21-1 | CASSKIRGNNTEAFF | TGTGCCAGCAGCAAAATTCGGGGGAACAACACTGAAGCTTTCTTT
. | TRBJ2-6 | . | TRBV2 | CASSERGNSGANVLTF | TGTGCCAGCAGTGAAAGGGGGAACTCTGGGGCCAACGTCCTGACTTTC
. | TRBJ2-2 | TRBD1 | TRBV18 | CASSSRDRADTGELFF | TGTGCCAGCTCAAGCCGGGACAGGGCTGACACCGGGGAGCTGTTTTTT
. | TRBJ2-2 | . | TRBV5-1 | CASSPDATSGTGELFF | TGCGCCAGCAGCCCTGATGCGACAAGTGGGACCGGGGAGCTGTTTTTT
. | TRBJ1-6 | . | TRBV6-2/TRBV6-3 | CASSPRVGLTSYNSPLHF | TGTGCCAGCAGCCCTCGGGTGGGACTAACCTCCTATAATTCACCCCTCCACTTT
. | TRBJ1-1 | TRBD1 | TRBV6-4 | CASSSTGLGTEAFF | TGTGCCAGTTCATCGACAGGGTTGGGCACTGAAGCTTTCTTT
. | TRBJ1-2 | TRBD1 | TRBV27 | CASSRIRDRSIYGYTF | TGTGCCAGCAGCCGAATCCGGGACAGAAGTATCTATGGCTACACCTTC
. | TRBJ1-4 | . | TRBV19 | CASSRGEKLFF | TGTGCCAGTAGTAGGGGCGAAAAACTGTTTTTT
. | TRBJ1-4 | . | TRBV7-6 | CASTRGTTNEKLFF | TGTGCCAGCACCCGGGGGACTACTAATGAAAAACTGTTTTTT
. | TRBJ2-7 | TRBD1 | TRBV5-1 | CASSLHLGTVPYEQYF | TGCGCCAGCAGCTTGCACCTCGGGACAGTCCCCTACGAGCAGTACTTC
. | TRBJ1-1 | . | TRBV6-5 | CASSYPRGGMGTEAFF | TGTGCCAGCAGTTACCCCCGGGGGGGGATGGGCACTGAAGCTTTCTTT
. | TRBJ2-5 | . | TRBV14 | CASSQLSLETQYF | TGTGCCAGCAGCCAACTATCGCTCGAGACCCAGTACTTC
. | TRBJ1-3 | TRBD1 | TRBV4-2 | CASSQATGGAGNTIYF | TGTGCCAGCAGCCAAGCTACAGGGGGAGCTGGAAACACCATATATTTT
. | TRBJ1-5 | TRBD1 | TRBV19 | CASRSGTGYQPQHF | TGTGCCAGTAGGTCCGGGACAGGCTATCAGCCCCAGCATTTT
. | TRBJ2-5 | TRBD2 | TRBV5-5 | CASSLVGGQETQYF | TGTGCCAGCAGCTTGGTCGGGGGGCAAGAGACCCAGTACTTC
. | TRBJ2-7 | . | TRBV12-5 | CASGKQASYEQYF | TGTGCTAGTGGCAAACAGGCTTCCTACGAGCAGTACTTC
. | TRBJ1-1 | TRBD1 | TRBV19 | CASNTGGTEAFF | TGTGCCAGTAACACAGGGGGTACTGAAGCTTTCTTT
. | TRBJ1-1 | . | TRBV3-1/TRBV3-2 | CASRRRDTLNTEAFF | TGTGCCAGCAGGCGCCGGGACACCCTGAACACTGAAGCTTTCTTT
once | TRBJ1-1 | . | TRBV6-2/TRBV6-3 | CASSNQWGRGEAFF | TGTGCCAGCAGCAATCAATGGGGGCGCGGTGAAGCTTTCTTT
. | TRBJ1-2 | TRBD1 | TRBV11-2 | CASSIWGQGNYGYTF | TGTGCCAGCAGCATCTGGGGACAGGGGAACTATGGCTACACCTTC
. | TRBJ1-5 | TRBD1 | TRBV7-2 | CASSLKGQGHNQPQHF | TGTGCCAGCAGCTTAAAGGGACAGGGGCACAATCAGCCCCAGCATTTT
. | TRBJ1-1 | TRBD1 | TRBV6-5 | CASYWGTGGTEAFF | TGTGCCAGCTACTGGGGGACAGGGGGAACTGAAGCTTTCTTT
. | TRBJ1-3 | TRBD1 | TRBV18 | CASSRTGAGNTIYF | TGTGCCAGCTCAAGGACAGGGGCGGGGAACACCATATATTTT